Below are 15 T cell receptor beta chains sequenced from a single sample in a study of blood T cell repertoires in COVID-19. The method was immunoSEQ multiplex PCR; TCRdb's version includes in-frame clones alone and lacks a portion of them. The sample shows hundreds of thousands of clones, 88% of them seen only once. The sequenced sample was PBMCs or T cells enriched from blood (not recorded which). Receptors were obtained from a woman aged 18-29 years who had been exposed to COVID-19.

In this sample, this clone turned up a few times. The chain carries TRBV9 and TRBJ1-1, with 9 bases fitting TRBD1. Per germline, CDR1 SGDLS and CDR2 YYNGEE. The CDR3 spans 17 residues. V lost 1 base, J lost 0 bases, and 7 bases stayed unmatched. The CDR3 reads CASSVNPGQGMNTEAFF. The CDR3 DNA reads as TGTGCCAGCAGCGTAAATCCCGGACAGGGGATGAACACTGAAGCTTTCTTT.

This clone was seen just once. CDR3 in DNA: TGTGCCAGCAGTGGACAGGGGTGGCAACTAGCGAGACGAAAGGACACCGGGGAGCTGTTTTTT. It specifies CASSGQGWQLARRKDTGELFF. The J gene is TRBJ2-2, the V gene TRBV27, with TRBD1 matching over 9 bases. The CDR3 runs 21 residues. In germline, CDR1 is MNHEY, CDR2 SMNVEV (reference sequence). J gave up 3 bases and V 5 bases, and 22 bases lay outside the gene matches.

The gene calls are TRBV7-8 and TRBJ1-2, with D possibly being TRBD1 (6 bases). Deletions cut 5 bases from V and 5 bases from J, with 18 bases between. Germline CDR1 reads SGHVS; CDR2 reads FQNEAQ. The CDR3 runs 15 residues. The CDR3 DNA reads as TGTGCCAGCAGCCCGGGGGGGCAGGGAGTTTATGGCTACACCTTC. Translating gives CASSPGGQGVYGYTF. The whole variable domain, remainder taken from reference TRBV7-8 and TRBJ1-2, is GAGVSQSPRYKVAKRGQDVALRCDPISGHVSLFWYQQALGQGPEFLTYFQNEAQLDKSGLPSDRFFAERPEGSVSTLKIQRTQQEDSAVYLCASSPGGQGVYGYTFGSGTRLTVV.

The rearrangement links TRBV3-1 (or the pseudogene TRBV3-2) to TRBJ2-7; 7 bases map to TRBD2. CDR3 length equals 15 residues. Trimming at V came to 4 bases and at J to 5 bases, leaving 11 bases not matched to a gene. In germline, CDR1 is LGHDT, CDR2 YNNKEL (reference sequence). The CDR3 sequence: CASSLISGGKHEQYF. CDR3 coding DNA: TGTGCCAGCAGCCTTATTTCGGGGGGAAAACACGAGCAGTACTTC.

The rearrangement joins TRBV27 to TRBJ2-5; 8 bases map to TRBD2. The length of the CDR3 is 16 residues. Germline V gene sequence: CDR1 MNHEY, CDR2 SMNVEV (reference sequence). With V trimmed by 6 bases and J by 7 bases, 16 bases remained unmatched. CDR3 protein: CASRLTKAGDWRTQYF. CDR3 nucleotides: TGTGCCAGCAGACTCACTAAAGCGGGAGATTGGCGGACCCAGTACTTC.

This chain connects TRBV19 to TRBJ1-5; D is unresolved. V lost 3 bases, J lost 5 bases, and 11 bases lay in between. The CDR3 runs to 14 residues. In germline, CDR1 is LNHDA, CDR2 SQIVND (reference sequence). In DNA, the CDR3 is TGTGCCAGTAGTATGGCGGCGGGCGATCAGCCCCAGCATTTT. Translated, it gives CASSMAAGDQPQHF.

The V gene is TRBV4-3, the J gene TRBJ1-3; the D gene is possibly TRBD1 (5 bases). Germline assignment: CDR1 LGHNA and CDR2 YSLEER. Trimming stripped 0 bases from V and 5 bases from J, with 11 bases between. This CDR3 is built from 15 residues. Here the CDR3 DNA reads TGCGCCAGCAGCCAAGATCGGCAGGGAAGAAACACCATATATTTT. It yields the protein CASSQDRQGRNTIYF.

The chain uses TRBV9 and TRBJ2-3, with D unclear. Germline V gene data show CDR1 as SGDLS and CDR2 as YYNGEE. Between the trimmed V and J ends, which lost 3 bases and 0 bases, there was a span of 11 bases. The CDR3 is 15 amino acids. The CDR3 DNA is TGTGCCAGCAGCGAGTCTGCAACTAGCACAGATACGCAGTATTTT. It translates to CASSESATSTDTQYF.

CDR3 nucleotide sequence: TGTGCCAGTAGTACGACCGACTGGGACGAGCAGTACTTC. It translates to CASSTTDWDEQYF. The rearrangement links TRBV19 to TRBJ2-7, with unresolved D. The CDR3 has 13 amino acids. In germline, CDR1 is LNHDA, CDR2 SQIVND (reference sequence). The ends were cut back, 4 bases at V and 5 bases at J, with 12 bases in the middle.

V and J are TRBV6-6 and TRBJ1-2, with a weak D call TRBD1 (5 bases). Trimming cost V 0 bases and J 8 bases, with 13 bases left between them. This CDR3 comprises 14 residues. The germline V gene encodes CDR1 MNHNY and CDR2 SVGAGI (reference sequence). The CDR3 loop reads CASSYSTGKGGYTF. The DNA for the CDR3 is TGTGCCAGCAGTTACTCAACAGGCAAAGGGGGCTACACCTTC.

In the case of this clone: A junction boundary mismatches the germline segment, possibly from a read error. The chain links TRBV10-3 to TRBJ1-5, with TRBD1 as a possible D gene (5 bases). Germline V gene data show CDR1 as ENHRY and CDR2 as SYGVKD. The CDR3 is 14 residues long. The DNA for the CDR3 is TGTACCATCAGTGAGGGAGGGACCCCTCAGCCCCAGCATTTT. This sequence encodes CTISEGGTPQPQHF.

This clone was picked up one time. V and J are TRBV15 and TRBJ2-2; 13 bases are a match to TRBD2. The CDR3 loop spans 20 amino acids. V lost 1 base to trimming and J lost 1 base; unmatched junction nucleotides: 9. Per germline, CDR1 LNHNV and CDR2 YYDKDF (reference sequence). The CDR3 is CATSRGFRLAGGLNTGELFF. As DNA, the CDR3 is TGTGCCACCAGCAGAGGTTTTAGACTAGCGGGGGGCCTGAACACCGGGGAGCTGTTTTTT. Combining the CDR3 with reference TRBV15 and TRBJ2-2 gives the whole variable domain DAMVIQNPRYQVTQFGKPVTLSCSQTLNHNVMYWYQQKSSQAPKLLFHYYDKDFNNEADTPDNFQSRRPNTSFCFLDIRSPGLGDTAMYLCATSRGFRLAGGLNTGELFFGEGSRLTVL.

V and J are TRBV7-6 and TRBJ2-1; perhaps TRBD1 as D (5 bases). The CDR3 contains 12 residues. Germline V gene data show CDR1 as SGHVS and CDR2 as FNYEAQ. V was clipped by 5 bases and J by 7 bases, with 9 bases between them. The CDR3 loop reads CASSLQGNEQFF. Here the CDR3 DNA reads TGTGCCAGCAGCCTGCAGGGTAATGAGCAGTTCTTC.

The chain joins TRBV9 to TRBJ1-6; a weak D match, TRBD1 (5 bases). CDR3 length: 16 residues. The germline CDR1 and CDR2 sequences are SGDLS and YYNGEE. The V and J ends lost 0 bases and 10 bases respectively, with 17 bases between them. In nucleotides, the CDR3 is TGTGCCAGCAGCGTAGAGATGTCAGGGTTTGGCTCACCCCTCCACTTT. Its translation: CASSVEMSGFGSPLHF.

The rearrangement links TRBV6-2 or TRBV6-3 to TRBJ1-5, with 10 bases that match TRBD1. The germline V gene encodes CDR1 MNHEY and CDR2 SVGEGT. The length of the CDR3 is 18 residues. The V gene end was trimmed by 0 bases and the J gene end by 5 bases; junction bases not matched to a gene: 10. CDR3 DNA: TGTGCCAGCAGTTACTCTACCCGACAGGGGGCAAATGATCAGCCCCAGCATTTT. Amino acid sequence: CASSYSTRQGANDQPQHF.